These 8 T cell receptor beta chains came from one sample sequenced in a study of radiotherapy plus CTLA-4 blockade in lung cancer. Here immunoSEQ multiplex PCR was the method, and the copy in TCRdb shows in-frame clones only, minus some. The table lists about 64,000 clones, about 72% of them singletons. Sequenced here: peripheral blood, sampled from a patient treated with radiotherapy plus ipilimumab. Receptors were obtained from a human donor with non-small cell lung cancer whose response to radiotherapy plus ipilimumab could not be evaluated.

CDR3 bases: TGCGCCAGCAGCAGAACTAGCGGCGAGCAGTACTTC. Translating it yields CASSRTSGEQYF. The chain carries TRBV5-1 and TRBJ2-7, with 8 bases fitting TRBD2. The CDR3 consists of 12 residues. CDR1 is SGHRS and CDR2 is YFSETQ in the germline V gene. The J segment lost 6 bases and the V segment lost 4 bases, leaving 3 bases of the junction unmatched.

The V call is TRBV28, the J call TRBJ1-2, with a possible D match to TRBD1 (5 bases). The CDR3 totals 15 residues. The germline V and J ends were trimmed by 3 bases and 8 bases, with 19 bases remaining between them. Germline values: CDR1 MDHEN, CDR2 SYDVKM. CDR3 nucleotide sequence: TGTGCCAGCAGTTTGAGGGGCGGGGGGTCAGGGGGCTACACCTTC. Its protein product is CASSLRGGGSGGYTF.

The V and J genes are TRBV19 and TRBJ2-3; TRBD2 aligns across 8 bases. This CDR3 has 16 residues. V dropped 6 bases and J dropped 2; count of bases not matched to a gene: 10. Germline CDR1 LNHDA, CDR2 SQIVND (reference sequence). The DNA of the CDR3 is TGTGCCAGTAGCACCGGACTAGCCATTAACACAGATACGCAGTATTTT. Amino acid sequence: CASSTGLAINTDTQYF.

There are a few counts of this clone. The gene calls are TRBV7-3 and TRBJ2-1, with D unclear. V lost 2 bases and J 6 bases, leaving 8 bases between the germline ends. Germline V gene lookup returns CDR1 SGHTA and CDR2 FQGTGA. The length of the CDR3 is 13 residues. This CDR3 reads CASSLGNFNEQFF. The CDR3 DNA reads TGTGCCAGCAGCTTAGGCAATTTCAATGAGCAGTTCTTC.

The V gene is TRBV9, the J gene TRBJ2-7, with D possibly matching TRBD1 (7 bases). V lost 4 bases, J lost 2 bases, and 16 bases lay in between. Germline V gene data show CDR1 as SGDLS and CDR2 as YYNGEE. The CDR3 consists of 15 residues. The CDR3 reads CASSLRGETTYEQYF. The CDR3 region has the DNA TGTGCCAGCAGCCTCAGGGGGGAAACCACCTACGAGCAGTACTTC.

The V call is TRBV30, the J call TRBJ1-1; maybe TRBD1 (5 bases). V was trimmed by 3 bases and J by 5 bases, leaving 13 bases between them. The V gene's germline CDR1 is GTSNPN and CDR2 SVGIG (reference sequence). The CDR3 has 13 residues. The CDR3 DNA follows: TGTGCCTGGAGGGGGCCGGGCCGGACTGAAGCTTTCTTT. Amino acids: CAWRGPGRTEAFF.

This rearrangement joins TRBV5-1 to TRBJ1-5; D may be TRBD1 (6 bases). Germline V CDR1 and CDR2: SGHRS, YFSETQ. Trimming stripped 3 bases from V and 4 bases from J, with 11 bases between. CDR3 length: 14 amino acids. The CDR3 loop is CASSSGQSNQPQHF. The CDR3 nucleotides read TGCGCCAGCAGCTCCGGACAGTCGAATCAGCCCCAGCATTTT. The full variable domain, rest sourced from reference TRBV5-1 and TRBJ1-5, is KAGVTQTPRYLIKTRGQQVTLSCSPISGHRSVSWYQQTPGQGLQFLFEYFSETQRNKGNFPGRFSGRQFSNSRSEMNVSTLELGDSALYLCASSSGQSNQPQHFGDGTRLSIL.

The chain employs TRBV9 and TRBJ2-5, with 9 bases that match TRBD1. Germline V lookup: CDR1 SGDLS, CDR2 YYNGEE. CDR3 length equals 15 residues. Trimming cost V 2 bases and J 5 bases; bases outside gene matches: 7. CDR3 in amino acids: CASSVLQGAGETQYF. The CDR3 DNA follows: TGTGCCAGCAGCGTTTTACAGGGGGCAGGGGAGACCCAGTACTTC.